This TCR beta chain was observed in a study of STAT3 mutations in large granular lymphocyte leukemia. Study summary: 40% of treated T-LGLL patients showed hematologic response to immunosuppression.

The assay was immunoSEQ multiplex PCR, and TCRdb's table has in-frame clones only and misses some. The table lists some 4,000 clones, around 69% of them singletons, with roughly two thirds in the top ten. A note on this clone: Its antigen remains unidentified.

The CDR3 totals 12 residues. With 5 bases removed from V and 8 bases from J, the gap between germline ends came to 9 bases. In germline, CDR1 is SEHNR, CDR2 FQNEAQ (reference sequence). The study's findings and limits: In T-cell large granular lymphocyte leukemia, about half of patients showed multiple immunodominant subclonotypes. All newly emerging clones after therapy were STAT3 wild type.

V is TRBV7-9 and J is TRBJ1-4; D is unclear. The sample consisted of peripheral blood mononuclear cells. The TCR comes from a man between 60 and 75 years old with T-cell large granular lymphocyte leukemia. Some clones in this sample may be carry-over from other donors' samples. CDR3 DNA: TGTGCCAGCAGCGGCCTGAACGAAAAACTGTTTTTT. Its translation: CASSGLNEKLFF.